This is a list of T cell receptor beta chains from one sample in a study of T cell responses to AZD1222 COVID-19 vaccine. Sequenced by immunoSEQ multiplex PCR; TCRdb stores in-frame clones only, minus some. The table includes roughly 180,000 clones, 94% detected once. This sample comprised peripheral blood, obtained 28 days after the second AZD1222 dose. These receptor sequences come from an adult who received the AZD1222 COVID-19 vaccine. CDR3s include the opening cysteine and the closing phenylalanine or tryptophan. Each record gives: D gene, V gene, J gene, CDR3 protein. The D gene is left open where the match is weak.

TRBD2	TRBV11-2	TRBJ2-3	CASSLKASGVLTDTQYF
NA	TRBV6-5	TRBJ1-2	CASTTKTDDYGYTF
NA	TRBV28	TRBJ2-5	CASRTPGRPQETQYF
TRBD1	TRBV27	TRBJ1-2	CASSSPGQGLGGYTF
NA	TRBV9	TRBJ2-3	CASSPEGGSDTQYF
TRBD1	TRBV4-3	TRBJ1-3	CASSQVLQGSGNTIYF
NA	TRBV3-1/TRBV3-2	TRBJ2-1	CASSQDIRPSGPQFF
NA	TRBV15	TRBJ2-6	CATSREGTGANVLTF
TRBD1	TRBV12-3/TRBV12-4	TRBJ1-2	CASSYRGGYTF
TRBD1	TRBV15	TRBJ1-2	CATSRDRGYRGYTF
NA	TRBV3-1/TRBV3-2	TRBJ1-2	CASSPDGGSHYGYTF
TRBD2	TRBV6-2/TRBV6-3	TRBJ2-5	CASSYSTSGGLETQYF
TRBD2	TRBV30	TRBJ2-1	CAWTRAGVEMFF
NA	TRBV27	TRBJ1-1	CASSLRQVWNSEAFF
NA	TRBV9	TRBJ1-2	CASSVGQRNYGYTF
TRBD1	TRBV6-6	TRBJ2-5	CASSSQGAGETQYF
NA	TRBV28	TRBJ1-5	CASSLESIGNQPQHF
NA	TRBV28	TRBJ2-1	CASSWVSLGLRTEQFF
NA	TRBV10-3	TRBJ2-1	CAISESKNEQFF
NA	TRBV12-3/TRBV12-4	TRBJ2-2	CASNLPQAGELFF
TRBD1	TRBV11-2	TRBJ2-7	CASSLLTGVHEQYF